These 22 T cell receptor beta chains were sequenced from one sample in a study of cytomegalovirus exposure and HLA in healthy donors. The assay was immunoSEQ multiplex PCR, and TCRdb's table has in-frame clones only and misses some. The table records approximately 71,000 clones, 94% of them present only once. Sequencing was done on a sample of PBMCs. These receptors came from a woman aged 18-29 years in good health and CMV-seronegative.

The chain combines TRBV28 with TRBJ1-2; no reliable D call. The V end was cut by 4 bases, the J end by 1 base, with 13 bases between. The CDR3 consists of 15 residues. Germline V lookup: CDR1 MDHEN, CDR2 SYDVKM. Here the CDR3 DNA reads TGTGCCAGCAGTTCTGTCTCCGGGAATAACTATGGCTACACCTTC. Protein product: CASSSVSGNNYGYTF.

This chain links TRBV29-1 with TRBJ1-1; 8 positions agree with TRBD1. Germline-derived CDR1 and CDR2 are SQVTM and ANQGSEA. This CDR3 region has 12 residues. Unmatched junction bases numbered 6, after V lost 7 bases and J lost 5 bases. The DNA of the CDR3 is TGCAGCGGTGGACAGGGTGGAACTGAAGCTTTCTTT. This encodes CSGGQGGTEAFF.

The chain has TRBV7-8 and TRBJ2-3, with a possible D match to TRBD2 (6 bases). CDR3 length: 14 residues. Germline V gene lookup returns CDR1 SGHVS and CDR2 FQNEAQ. V was trimmed by 7 bases and J by 4 bases, leaving 15 bases between them. CDR3 nucleotides: TGTGCCAGCACCCAAGGATGGGAGGCAGATACGCAGTATTTT. This encodes CASTQGWEADTQYF.

The chain carries TRBV28 and TRBJ2-7, with 8 bases aligning to TRBD1. With 8 bases clipped from V and 2 bases from J, the junction kept 11 bases outside the gene matches. Germline assignment: CDR1 MDHEN and CDR2 SYDVKM. The CDR3 length is 15 residues. The CDR3 DNA is TGTGCCAGCGGAGGGACAGGCCTATCTGCCTACGAGCAGTACTTC. It yields the protein CASGGTGLSAYEQYF.

This clone was seen a handful of times. This chain links TRBV4-2 with TRBJ1-4; D unclear. The CDR3 totals 15 residues. Germline V CDR1 and CDR2: LGHNA, YNFKEQ. V was shortened by 1 base and J by 4 bases, with 10 bases between the two germline ends. CDR3 sequence reads: CASSQAGGGNEKLFF. The CDR3 DNA reads TGTGCCAGCAGCCAAGCGGGCGGAGGTAATGAAAAACTGTTTTTT.

This clone was observed a single time. The genes are TRBV5-4 and TRBJ2-1, with 10 nucleotides matching TRBD2. V shed 5 bases and J 6 bases; nucleotides not matched to a gene: 8. The CDR3 totals 15 residues. Per the germline V gene, CDR1 is SGHNT and CDR2 is YYREEE (reference sequence). CDR3 sequence reads: CASSPRVAGGNEQFF. CDR3 nucleotide sequence: TGTGCCAGCAGTCCCCGGGTAGCGGGGGGCAATGAGCAGTTCTTC.

The chain employs TRBV9 and TRBJ1-3; D not resolved. The CDR3 length is 13 residues. Germline-derived CDR1 and CDR2 are SGDLS and YYNGEE. The ends were cut back, 3 bases at V and 3 bases at J, with 7 bases in the middle. The CDR3 coding sequence is TGTGCCAGCAGCGAAGGCGGTGGAAACACCATATATTTT. It translates to CASSEGGGNTIYF. Full variable domain (outside the CDR3, taken from reference TRBV9 and TRBJ1-3): DSGVTQTPKHLITATGQRVTLRCSPRSGDLSVYWYQQSLDQGLQFLIQYYNGEERAKGNILERFSAQQFPDLHSELNLSSLELGDSALYFCASSEGGGNTIYFGEGSWLTVV.

The rearrangement uses TRBV29-1 and TRBJ2-7; 14 bases agree with TRBD2. The V and J ends lost 4 bases and 6 bases, in that order; junction bases with no gene match: 5. CDR1 is SQVTM and CDR2 is ANQGSEA in the germline V gene. The CDR3 runs 14 residues. The CDR3 region is CSVALGLAGGEQYF. In DNA form, the CDR3 reads TGCAGCGTTGCTCTTGGACTAGCGGGAGGCGAGCAGTACTTC.

This clone was seen a single time. This chain joins TRBV19 and TRBJ2-1; 10 nucleotides match TRBD1. CDR1 and CDR2 (germline): LNHDA, SQIVND (reference sequence). Unmatched junction bases numbered 6, after V lost 5 bases and J lost 5 bases. The CDR3 is 15 residues long. CDR3 residues: CASSEGDRGHNEQFF. CDR3 in DNA: TGTGCCAGTAGTGAGGGGGACAGGGGCCACAATGAGCAGTTCTTC.

The chain is built from TRBV27 and TRBJ2-1, with 7 bases lining up with TRBD2. Germline trimming cut 2 bases from V and 5 bases from J; bases unmatched to any gene: 18. The germline V gene encodes CDR1 MNHEY and CDR2 SMNVEV (reference sequence). The CDR3 has 19 amino acids. CDR3 bases: TGTGCCAGCAGTTTAAGCCCCTTCGGGGGGTCTACCCAAAACAATGAGCAGTTCTTC. Amino acids: CASSLSPFGGSTQNNEQFF.

The rearrangement joins TRBV6-6 to TRBJ1-6; D is perhaps TRBD1 (5 bases). Trimming cost V 2 bases and J 10 bases, with 12 bases left between them. CDR3 length: 14 residues. CDR1 MNHNY and CDR2 SVGAGI come from the germline V gene (reference sequence). The CDR3 sequence: CASSYIGRASPLHF. The CDR3 DNA reads as TGTGCCAGCAGTTACATCGGCAGGGCCTCACCCCTCCACTTT.

V gene TRBV5-6 combines with J gene TRBJ1-1; TRBD1 might be the D (5 bases). The CDR3 loop spans 14 amino acids. V was cut by 2 bases and J by 11 bases, with 19 bases left in between. CDR1 and CDR2 from the germline V gene are SGHDT and YYEEEE. CDR3: CASSFLGRAGMAFF. The DNA of the CDR3 is TGTGCCAGCAGCTTCTTAGGCCGCGCAGGGATGGCTTTCTTT.

This chain joins TRBV19 and TRBJ2-3; 13 bases fit TRBD2. Germline V lookup: CDR1 LNHDA, CDR2 SQIVND (reference sequence). The CDR3 consists of 16 residues. The V and J ends lost 3 bases and 3 bases, in that order; junction bases with no gene match: 3. The CDR3 nucleotides are TGTGCCAGTAGTATGACTAGCGGGAGGTATACAGATACGCAGTATTTT. Its translation: CASSMTSGRYTDTQYF.

The V call is TRBV27, the J call TRBJ2-1; 9 bases are a match to TRBD2. The CDR3 runs 15 residues. J gave up 11 bases and V 3 bases, and 11 bases lay outside the gene matches. The V gene's germline CDR1 is MNHEY and CDR2 SMNVEV (reference sequence). CDR3 sequence reads: CASSLGREGLSKQFF. CDR3 nucleotide sequence: TGTGCCAGCAGTTTGGGGCGGGAGGGCCTATCAAAGCAGTTCTTC.

CDR3 sequence (DNA): TGCAGTGCCCGAGGAGGCGAGACCCAGTACTTC. Translating gives CSARGGETQYF. The V gene is TRBV20-1, the J gene TRBJ2-5; maybe TRBD2 (5 bases). This CDR3 comprises 11 residues. Germline V CDR1 and CDR2: DFQATT, SNEGSKA (reference sequence). V lost 6 bases, J lost 5 bases, and 10 bases lay in between.

This clone was seen repeatedly, ten times or more. CDR3 DNA sequence: TGTGCCAGCAGTGAAAGGGGAGGCACCGGGGAGCTGTTTTTT. Residues: CASSERGGTGELFF. The chain links TRBV6-4 to TRBJ2-2, with D perhaps matching TRBD2 (6 bases). Trimming left V 3 bases short and J 4 bases short, with 9 bases between. Per the germline V gene, CDR1 is MRHNA and CDR2 is SNTAGT. CDR3 length: 14 residues.

The chain combines TRBV30 with TRBJ1-5, with D unclear. V was cut by 1 base and J by 3 bases, with 7 bases left in between. Germline V gene sequence: CDR1 GTSNPN, CDR2 SVGIG (reference sequence). The CDR3 has 13 amino acids. This chain's CDR3 is CAWSGQVNQPQHF. DNA of the CDR3: TGTGCCTGGAGTGGGCAGGTCAATCAGCCCCAGCATTTT.

V and J are TRBV5-1 and TRBJ2-2; D is unclear. Trimming took 0 bases from V and 4 from J, leaving 7 bases between them. This CDR3 region has 14 residues. Germline loops: CDR1 SGHRS, CDR2 YFSETQ. This chain's CDR3 is CASSLDRVTGELFF. CDR3 DNA: TGCGCCAGCAGCTTGGACAGAGTCACCGGGGAGCTGTTTTTT.

The chain uses TRBV4-3 and TRBJ2-5, with a possible D match to TRBD2 (7 bases). CDR3 size: 17 residues. The V gene lost 0 bases and the J gene lost 1 base, with 15 bases spanning the gap. The germline V gene encodes CDR1 LGHNA and CDR2 YSLEER. This CDR3 reads CASSQDGRGDLQETQYF. CDR3 in DNA: TGCGCCAGCAGCCAAGATGGGAGGGGGGACCTCCAAGAGACCCAGTACTTC.

The gene calls are TRBV18 and TRBJ2-7, with 8 bases matching TRBD1. J lost 4 bases, V lost 2 bases, and 16 bases had no gene match. Per germline, CDR1 KGHSH and CDR2 LQKENI. The CDR3 runs 18 residues. The CDR3 DNA reads as TGTGCCAGCTCACCAGGACAGGGTGCCCCCGAGGACCCGTACGAGCAGTACTTC. This encodes CASSPGQGAPEDPYEQYF.

This clone is a singleton in its sample. This chain connects TRBV6-1 to TRBJ2-3; 8 bases align to TRBD1. CDR1 MNHNS and CDR2 SASEGT come from the germline V gene. The J segment lost 5 bases and the V segment lost 2 bases, leaving 3 bases of the junction unmatched. This CDR3 region has 14 residues. CDR3 nucleotides: TGTGCCAGCAGTGAACAGGGGGCGTTAGATACGCAGTATTTT. Encoded protein: CASSEQGALDTQYF.

V is TRBV30 and J is TRBJ2-7, with D perhaps TRBD1 (6 bases). The V gene's germline CDR1 is GTSNPN and CDR2 SVGIG (reference sequence). V was clipped by 2 bases and J by 5 bases, with 19 bases between them. CDR3 size: 15 residues. The CDR3 protein is CAWSFGLQGVNEQYF. DNA for the CDR3: TGTGCCTGGAGTTTCGGCCTACAGGGAGTTAACGAGCAGTACTTC.